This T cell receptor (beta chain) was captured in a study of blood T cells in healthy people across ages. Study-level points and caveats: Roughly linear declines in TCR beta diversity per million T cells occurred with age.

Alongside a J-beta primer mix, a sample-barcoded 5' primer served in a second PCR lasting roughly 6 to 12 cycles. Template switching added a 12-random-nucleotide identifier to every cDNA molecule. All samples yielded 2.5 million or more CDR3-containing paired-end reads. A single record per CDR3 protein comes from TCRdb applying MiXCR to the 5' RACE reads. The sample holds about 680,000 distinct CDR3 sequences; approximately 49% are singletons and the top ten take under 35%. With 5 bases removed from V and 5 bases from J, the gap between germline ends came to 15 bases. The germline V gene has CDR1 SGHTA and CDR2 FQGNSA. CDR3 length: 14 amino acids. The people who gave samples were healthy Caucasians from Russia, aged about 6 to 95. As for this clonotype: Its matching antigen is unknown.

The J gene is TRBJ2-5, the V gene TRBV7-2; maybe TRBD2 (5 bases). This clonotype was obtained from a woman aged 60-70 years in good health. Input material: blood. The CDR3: CASSPYPGEETQYF. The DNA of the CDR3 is TGTGCCAGCAGCCCCTACCCTGGGGAGGAGACCCAGTACTTC.